This T cell receptor (beta chain) is drawn from a study of blood T cell repertoires in COVID-19. In the study overall: Sites in the United States, Italy and Spain provided acute and convalescent COVID-19 samples. PBMCs, B-cell-depleted T cells, or T cells provided the cDNA or gDNA that made up the material.

With 6 bases removed from V and 8 bases from J, the gap between germline ends came to 19 bases. CDR1 and CDR2 from the germline V gene are LNHDA and SQIVND (reference sequence). CDR3 length equals 14 residues. In the original analysis: From reference gene primer amplification, estimates of nucleated cell counts were derived. Assay: immunoSEQ multiplex PCR; the TCRdb copy retains only in-frame clones and omits some. V, J and clone size are taken as reported in that table, and D and trimming were inferred from the DNA itself. The table includes some 150,000 clones, approximately 84% detected once. This receptor was identified in a man aged 65-85 years with acute or convalescent COVID-19. Material for sequencing was peripheral blood. J is TRBJ1-2 and V is TRBV19; possible D gene TRBD1, 5 bases. DNA for the CDR3: TGTGCCAGTAGAGGGCACGACAGACCTATGGGCTACACCTTC. It yields the protein CASRGHDRPMGYTF.